A single T cell receptor (beta chain) is shown here with its context. What it binds is unknown. The CDR3 loop spans 15 amino acids. Germline V gene lookup returns CDR1 SGHVS and CDR2 FNYEAQ. V shed 2 bases and J shed 4 bases, with 9 bases lying between them. Terminally differentiated effector memory CD45RA+ cells were excluded from the naive CD8 cells, which were CD45RO-negative and positively selected for CCR7. These data come from a study of shared clonotypes between healthy human individuals. Study-level findings and limits: The sharing of approximately 5.1% of naive CD4 clonotypes was seen across a few donors. Generation of non-shared clonotypes was less probable than generation of clonotypes shared by all four donors.

The authors ran the assay at deep level. Once extracted for a subset, genomic DNA was divided evenly among several immunoSEQ plates. Sequencing was performed with immunoSEQ multiplex PCR; in TCRdb, only in-frame clones are kept and a portion is missing. This sample has 500,000 to 700,000 clones; approximately 95% occur once, and the top ten carry approximately 0.11%. V usage is TRBV7-6 and J usage is TRBJ2-6; tentatively, D is TRBD1 (6 bases). The clonotype was recovered from a young woman in good health. Sequenced material: naive CD8+ T cells sorted from blood. The DNA for the CDR3 is TGTGCCAGCAGCTTATCAGGGGTCGGGGCCAACGTCCTGACTTTC. Amino acids: CASSLSGVGANVLTF.